The 20 T cell receptor beta chains in this list originate from one sample, sequenced in a study of blood T cell repertoires in COVID-19. Data came from immunoSEQ multiplex PCR; TCRdb stores just in-frame clones and leaves some out. The table shows some 150,000 clones, with 85% to 90% occurring only once. Source material: PBMCs or T cells enriched from blood (not recorded which). All receptors derive from a woman aged 25 to 39 with acute COVID-19.

This rearrangement joins TRBV3-1 (or the pseudogene TRBV3-2) to TRBJ2-5; D may be TRBD2 (5 bases). The CDR3 totals 15 residues. The V and J ends lost 0 bases and 5 bases respectively, with 13 bases between them. Germline assignment: CDR1 LGHDT and CDR2 YNNKEL (reference sequence). The CDR3 reads CASSQDLGPGETQYF. CDR3 sequence (DNA): TGTGCCAGCAGCCAAGATCTTGGACCGGGGGAGACCCAGTACTTC.

This clone was found a few times. V usage is TRBV27 and J usage is TRBJ1-5, with 10 bases lining up with TRBD1. The ends lost 5 bases at V and 2 bases at J; junction bases unmatched: 3. CDR1 is MNHEY, CDR2 SMNVEV, per germline (reference sequence). CDR3 size: 15 residues. This chain's CDR3 is CASSGDRGGNQPQHF. CDR3 nucleotides: TGTGCCAGCAGTGGGGACAGGGGAGGCAATCAGCCCCAGCATTTT.

The chain has TRBV5-4 and TRBJ2-7, with D possibly matching TRBD1 (5 bases). Germline assignment: CDR1 SGHNT and CDR2 YYREEE (reference sequence). This CDR3 spans 15 amino acids. V lost 4 bases to trimming and J lost 2 bases, with 16 bases between them. For the CDR3, the DNA is TGTGCCAGCAGCAAAGAAGGGGTGTCTACCTACGAGCAGTACTTC. This gives the protein CASSKEGVSTYEQYF.

The chain combines TRBV14 with TRBJ2-5, with a weak D call TRBD1 (5 bases). Per germline, CDR1 SGHDN and CDR2 FVKESK. Trimming removed 2 bases from V and 2 bases from J, with 15 bases in between. This CDR3 region has 16 residues. The CDR3 nucleotides are TGTGCCAGCAGCCAAATCAATATGGGGCAACAAGAGACCCAGTACTTC. Its protein product is CASSQINMGQQETQYF.

This chain uses TRBV11-3 with TRBJ2-1; weak D call: TRBD2 (5 bases). The V and J ends lost 5 bases and 0 bases respectively, with 17 bases between them. This CDR3 spans 17 amino acids. Germline V gene sequence: CDR1 SGHNT, CDR2 YENEEA. Here the CDR3 DNA reads TGTGCCAGCAGCACTGGACTCGAGGTTAGCTCCTACAATGAGCAGTTCTTC. It is translated as CASSTGLEVSSYNEQFF.

V usage is TRBV27 and J usage is TRBJ2-7, with a weak D call TRBD1 (5 bases). Per the germline V gene, CDR1 is MNHEY and CDR2 is SMNVEV (reference sequence). This CDR3 has 15 amino acids. V was pared by 6 bases and J by 4 bases, with 19 bases between. In DNA, the CDR3 is TGTGCCAGCAGAGTTTCGGGCAGGGCAGGGTACGAGCAGTACTTC. This gives the protein CASRVSGRAGYEQYF.

J is TRBJ2-3 and V is TRBV7-6; D call uncertain. Germline V gene data show CDR1 as SGHVS and CDR2 as FNYEAQ. Trimming took 5 bases from V and 4 from J, leaving 13 bases between them. The CDR3 is 14 amino acids. The CDR3 DNA sequence: TGTGCCAGCAGCCTACTCACCTCCTCAGATACGCAGTATTTT. Translated, it gives CASSLLTSSDTQYF.

This clone was detected once. In DNA, the CDR3 is TGTGCCAGCAGCTTTTCGGACAGGGCCGGTGACTATGGCTACACCTTC. Amino acids: CASSFSDRAGDYGYTF. The V and J genes are TRBV7-9 and TRBJ1-2; 8 bases line up with TRBD1. Germline loops: CDR1 SEHNR, CDR2 FQNEAQ (reference sequence). The CDR3 has 16 residues. After removal of 3 bases from V and 3 bases from J, the junction contained 9 bases not matched to a gene.

The CDR3 region has the DNA TGTGCCAGCAAACACAGGGATGACTATGGCTACACCTTC. Translated, it gives CASKHRDDYGYTF. V and J are TRBV5-4 and TRBJ1-2, with TRBD1 as a possible D gene (6 bases). The CDR3 totals 13 residues. The germline V and J ends were trimmed by 6 bases and 3 bases, with 12 bases remaining between them. Germline CDR1 and CDR2: SGHNT and YYREEE (reference sequence).

This clone was seen only once. This chain joins TRBV3-1 (or the pseudogene TRBV3-2) and TRBJ2-1; 8 nucleotides match TRBD2. The V gene end was trimmed by 5 bases and the J gene end by 2 bases; junction bases not matched to a gene: 5. The CDR3 contains 15 residues. The germline V gene has CDR1 LGHDT and CDR2 YNNKEL (reference sequence). CDR3 DNA: TGTGCCAGCAGCTCGGGACTAGGAACCTACAATGAGCAGTTCTTC. Its protein is CASSSGLGTYNEQFF.

Only a few counts were recorded for this clone. The V call is TRBV5-1, the J call TRBJ2-2; 9 nucleotides line up with TRBD2. Germline V gene data show CDR1 as SGHRS and CDR2 as YFSETQ. This CDR3 is built from 14 residues. V was pared by 2 bases and J by 5 bases, with 1 base of the junction left unmatched. The DNA of the CDR3 is TGCGCCAGCAGCTTTAGCGGGAGTACCGGGGAGCTGTTTTTT. Translated: CASSFSGSTGELFF.

The DNA of the CDR3 is TGCGCCAGCAGCCCTTATAGGACAGATGTGAACGAGCAGTACTTC. It yields the protein CASSPYRTDVNEQYF. This rearrangement joins TRBV5-1 to TRBJ2-7; D might be TRBD1 (6 bases). This CDR3 has 15 amino acids. The germline V and J ends were trimmed by 4 bases and 5 bases, with 19 bases remaining between them. Per the germline V gene, CDR1 is SGHRS and CDR2 is YFSETQ. The entire variable domain, with the rest obtained from reference TRBV5-1 and TRBJ2-7, is as follows: KAGVTQTPRYLIKTRGQQVTLSCSPISGHRSVSWYQQTPGQGLQFLFEYFSETQRNKGNFPGRFSGRQFSNSRSEMNVSTLELGDSALYLCASSPYRTDVNEQYFGPGTRLTVT.

This rearrangement joins TRBV5-1 to TRBJ2-7, with a tentative D call TRBD2 (6 bases). With 2 bases removed from V and 0 bases from J, the gap between germline ends came to 9 bases. This CDR3 is built from 14 residues. Germline V gene lookup returns CDR1 SGHRS and CDR2 YFSETQ. The CDR3 reads CASSFSGSSYEQYF. CDR3 nucleotide sequence: TGCGCCAGCAGCTTTAGCGGAAGCTCCTACGAGCAGTACTTC.

The chain has TRBV5-4 and TRBJ2-7, with TRBD1 matching over 8 bases. Looked up from germline, CDR1 is SGHNT and CDR2 is YYREEE (reference sequence). This CDR3 is built from 15 residues. Trimming removed 0 bases from V and 0 bases from J; junction bases left unmatched: 2. The DNA for the CDR3 is TGTGCCAGCAGCTTGGGGACAGGGAGCTCCTACGAGCAGTACTTC. Protein product: CASSLGTGSSYEQYF.

The chain joins TRBV19 to TRBJ1-1; D gene uncertain. The germline CDR1 and CDR2 sequences are LNHDA and SQIVND (reference sequence). The CDR3 totals 17 residues. V was clipped by 0 bases and J by 0 bases, with 14 bases between them. The CDR3 loop is CASSIDLFPSVNTEAFF. DNA of the CDR3: TGTGCCAGTAGTATAGATCTTTTCCCCTCAGTGAACACTGAAGCTTTCTTT.

This clone was picked up one time. The chain joins TRBV28 to TRBJ1-2, with TRBD1 matching 8 bases. V shed 5 bases and J 1 base; nucleotides not matched to a gene: 6. Germline values: CDR1 MDHEN, CDR2 SYDVKM. The CDR3 runs to 15 residues. Written as DNA, the CDR3 is TGTGCCAGCAGTGAAATGGACAGGGTTAACTATGGCTACACCTTC. Translating gives CASSEMDRVNYGYTF.

The rearrangement links TRBV5-1 to TRBJ2-5; tentatively, D is TRBD2 (5 bases). This CDR3 region has 15 residues. Trimming stripped 2 bases from V and 4 bases from J, with 15 bases between. Germline values: CDR1 SGHRS, CDR2 YFSETQ. CDR3: CASSFMGAEGETQYF. CDR3 coding DNA: TGCGCCAGCAGCTTCATGGGAGCTGAGGGAGAGACCCAGTACTTC.

This CDR3 is CASSPRSVDTQYF. The CDR3, as DNA: TGTGCCAGCAGCCCCAGAAGTGTAGATACGCAGTATTTT. This chain joins TRBV9 and TRBJ2-3; no clear D. Trimming took off 4 bases at V and 5 bases at J, with 11 bases between the two ends. Germline CDR1 is SGDLS and CDR2 is YYNGEE. The CDR3 runs to 13 residues.

The rearrangement joins TRBV7-2 to TRBJ2-5, with 13 positions matching TRBD2. The CDR3 is 16 amino acids. Germline V gene data show CDR1 as SGHTA and CDR2 as FQGNSA. Unmatched junction bases numbered 9, after V lost 5 bases and J lost 6 bases. CDR3 region: CASSASQTSGGQTQYF. As DNA, the CDR3 is TGTGCCAGCAGCGCTTCTCAGACTAGCGGGGGGCAGACCCAGTACTTC. The full variable domain, rest sourced from reference TRBV7-2 and TRBJ2-5, is GAGVSQSPSNKVTEKGKDVELRCDPISGHTALYWYRQSLGQGLEFLIYFQGNSAPDKSGLPSDRFSAERTGGSVSTLTIQRTQQEDSAVYLCASSASQTSGGQTQYFGPGTRLLVL.

The chain employs TRBV7-2 and TRBJ2-7, with TRBD1 matching over 9 bases. Germline V gene sequence: CDR1 SGHTA, CDR2 FQGNSA. The ends lost 5 bases at V and 3 bases at J; junction bases unmatched: 8. CDR3 length: 15 amino acids. This CDR3 is CASSPGQGGVYEQYF. The CDR3 DNA follows: TGTGCCAGCAGCCCGGGACAGGGTGGGGTCTACGAGCAGTACTTC.